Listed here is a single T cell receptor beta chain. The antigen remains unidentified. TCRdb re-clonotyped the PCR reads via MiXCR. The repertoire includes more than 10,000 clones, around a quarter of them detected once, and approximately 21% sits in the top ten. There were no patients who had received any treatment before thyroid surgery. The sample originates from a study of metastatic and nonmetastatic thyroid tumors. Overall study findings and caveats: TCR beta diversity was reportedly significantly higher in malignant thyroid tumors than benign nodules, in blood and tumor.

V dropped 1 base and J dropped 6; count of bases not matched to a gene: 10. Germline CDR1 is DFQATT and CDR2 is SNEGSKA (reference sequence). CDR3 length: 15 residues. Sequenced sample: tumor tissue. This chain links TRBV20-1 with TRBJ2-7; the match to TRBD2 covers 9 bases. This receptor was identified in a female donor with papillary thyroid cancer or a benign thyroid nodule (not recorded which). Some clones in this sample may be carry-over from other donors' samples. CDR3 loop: CSARAPGLALAEQYF. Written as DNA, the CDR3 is TGCAGTGCTAGAGCACCGGGACTAGCATTGGCCGAGCAGTACTTC.